A selection of T cell receptor beta chains follows, all from one sample in a study of Ad26.COV2.S vaccination and SARS-CoV-2 variants. The data were produced by immunoSEQ multiplex PCR, yet TCRdb's version contains in-frame clones alone and is incomplete. The sample consists of 440,000 or so clones, 80% to 95% of them appearing once. The sample was peripheral blood, taken in a trial of Ad26.COV2.S vaccine versus placebo. Every receptor here comes from a person aged 18 to 65 who received the Ad26.COV2.S COVID-19 vaccine or a placebo. Both conserved end residues are part of each CDR3. A D gene is named only where the DNA matches it firmly. Expanded clones get a size class; other rows say once, few or many, or leave the size out.

j_call: TRBJ1-3; clone_size: .; v_call: TRBV7-2; d_call: .; cdr3_nt: TGTGCCAGCAGCTTAACGGGGCGTAGTGGAAACACCATATATTTT; cdr3_aa: CASSLTGRSGNTIYF
j_call: TRBJ1-1; clone_size: once; v_call: TRBV4-3; d_call: TRBD1; cdr3_nt: TGCGCCAGCAGCCAGACAGGGACTGAAGCTTTCTTT; cdr3_aa: CASSQTGTEAFF
j_call: TRBJ2-2; clone_size: .; v_call: TRBV30; d_call: TRBD1; cdr3_nt: TGTGCCTGGCTTAAATTTTACCGGGACAGGGTAGGCGGGGAGCTGTTTTTT; cdr3_aa: CAWLKFYRDRVGGELFF
j_call: TRBJ2-1; clone_size: once; v_call: TRBV5-1; d_call: TRBD2; cdr3_nt: TGCGCCAGCGGCTTAGCGGGGAGCTCCTACAATGAGCAGTTCTTC; cdr3_aa: CASGLAGSSYNEQFF
j_call: TRBJ1-4; clone_size: .; v_call: TRBV19; d_call: .; cdr3_nt: TGTGCCAGTAAGAAGGGCTTAACTAATGAAAAACTGTTTTTT; cdr3_aa: CASKKGLTNEKLFF
j_call: TRBJ2-1; clone_size: .; v_call: TRBV29-1; d_call: .; cdr3_nt: TGCAGCGTTCTAGCGAATCAGGGCGGCAGTGAGCAGTTCTTC; cdr3_aa: CSVLANQGGSEQFF
j_call: TRBJ2-7; clone_size: .; v_call: TRBV7-2; d_call: .; cdr3_nt: TGTGCCAGCAGCCCCAGGGTAGGCTACGAGCAGTACTTC; cdr3_aa: CASSPRVGYEQYF
j_call: TRBJ2-5; clone_size: once; v_call: TRBV18; d_call: TRBD2; cdr3_nt: TGTGCCAGCTCACCGATGTATACTAGCGGGGGTGGAGAGACCCAGTACTTC; cdr3_aa: CASSPMYTSGGGETQYF
j_call: TRBJ2-7; clone_size: .; v_call: TRBV28; d_call: TRBD1; cdr3_nt: TGTGCCAGCACCCTACCGGGACAGCCTTTCTACGAGCAGTACTTC; cdr3_aa: CASTLPGQPFYEQYF
j_call: TRBJ2-7; clone_size: .; v_call: TRBV27; d_call: TRBD1; cdr3_nt: TGTGCCAGCAGCCCAGGGGGCGCCGCATACGAGCAGTACTTC; cdr3_aa: CASSPGGAAYEQYF
j_call: TRBJ2-1; clone_size: .; v_call: TRBV3-1/TRBV3-2; d_call: TRBD2; cdr3_nt: TGTGCCAGCAGCCAGAGACGGACTAGCGGGGGGAACAATGAGCAGTTCTTC; cdr3_aa: CASSQRRTSGGNNEQFF
j_call: TRBJ2-3; clone_size: .; v_call: TRBV24-1; d_call: TRBD1; cdr3_nt: TGTGCCACCAGTGATTTAGGGACAGGGGGCGGCACAGATACGCAGTATTTT; cdr3_aa: CATSDLGTGGGTDTQYF
j_call: TRBJ2-3; clone_size: .; v_call: TRBV27; d_call: TRBD1; cdr3_nt: TGTGCCAGCAGTTCGAGACAGGGGCCTCCCCCAGATACGCAGTATTTT; cdr3_aa: CASSSRQGPPPDTQYF
j_call: TRBJ2-5; clone_size: .; v_call: TRBV2; d_call: TRBD2; cdr3_nt: TGTGCCAGTCAGGGCGGGGGGGAGACCCAGTACTTC; cdr3_aa: CASQGGGETQYF
j_call: TRBJ2-7; clone_size: .; v_call: TRBV4-3; d_call: TRBD1; cdr3_nt: TGCGCCAGCAGCCATGTTAGGACAGGGGCCGTCGGCGAGCAGTACTTC; cdr3_aa: CASSHVRTGAVGEQYF
j_call: TRBJ2-1; clone_size: .; v_call: TRBV27; d_call: TRBD2; cdr3_nt: TGTGCCAGCAGTTTGGGACTAGCGGGGGGGCCTGGTAATGAGCAGTTCTTC; cdr3_aa: CASSLGLAGGPGNEQFF
j_call: TRBJ1-2; clone_size: .; v_call: TRBV30; d_call: .; cdr3_nt: TGTGCCTGGAGCGAGGGGGGATTATACTATGGCTACACCTTC; cdr3_aa: CAWSEGGLYYGYTF
j_call: TRBJ2-1; clone_size: .; v_call: TRBV19; d_call: .; cdr3_nt: TGTGCCACAGATGGAGGCCTCGGGTTTGGCTACAATGAGCAGTTCTTC; cdr3_aa: CATDGGLGFGYNEQFF
j_call: TRBJ1-3; clone_size: once; v_call: TRBV20-1; d_call: .; cdr3_nt: TGCAGTGCTAGTGCGGTGGGGTCTGGAAACACCATATATTTT; cdr3_aa: CSASAVGSGNTIYF
j_call: TRBJ1-1; clone_size: .; v_call: TRBV6-2/TRBV6-3; d_call: .; cdr3_nt: TGTGCCAGCAGTGGTGGCACTGAAGCTTTCTTT; cdr3_aa: CASSGGTEAFF
j_call: TRBJ2-3; clone_size: .; v_call: TRBV5-4; d_call: TRBD2; cdr3_nt: TGTGCCAGCAGTAGCGGGGGGGCGGGTACGCAGTATTTT; cdr3_aa: CASSSGGAGTQYF
j_call: TRBJ1-2; clone_size: .; v_call: TRBV29-1; d_call: TRBD1; cdr3_nt: TGCAGCGTATATCCCGGACAGGCTAGTGGCTACACCTTC; cdr3_aa: CSVYPGQASGYTF
j_call: TRBJ2-3; clone_size: .; v_call: TRBV15; d_call: .; cdr3_nt: TGTGCCACCAGCAGAGATCGAGGTAGTATCGATACGCAGTATTTT; cdr3_aa: CATSRDRGSIDTQYF
j_call: TRBJ2-5; clone_size: .; v_call: TRBV5-1; d_call: .; cdr3_nt: TGCGCCAGCAGCCCCCAGGGGGGGGAGACCCAGTACTTC; cdr3_aa: CASSPQGGETQYF
j_call: TRBJ2-7; clone_size: few; v_call: TRBV7-9; d_call: .; cdr3_nt: TGTGCCAGCAGGTCGCCCTTTTCCTACGAGCAGTACTTC; cdr3_aa: CASRSPFSYEQYF
j_call: TRBJ1-1; clone_size: .; v_call: TRBV19; d_call: .; cdr3_nt: TGTGCCAGTAGCATAGGGGATTGGTGGACTGAAGCTTTCTTT; cdr3_aa: CASSIGDWWTEAFF
j_call: TRBJ2-7; clone_size: .; v_call: TRBV10-2; d_call: .; cdr3_nt: TGCGCCAGCAGTGAGCCGGGAATCTCCTCCTACGAGCAGTACTTC; cdr3_aa: CASSEPGISSYEQYF
j_call: TRBJ1-1; clone_size: once; v_call: TRBV19; d_call: .; cdr3_nt: TGTGCCAGTAGTATGGCGGTAATCACTGAAGCTTTCTTT; cdr3_aa: CASSMAVITEAFF
j_call: TRBJ2-3; clone_size: .; v_call: TRBV4-3; d_call: .; cdr3_nt: TGCGCCAGCAGCCAAGGGGGGCTGGGCACAGATACGCAGTATTTT; cdr3_aa: CASSQGGLGTDTQYF
j_call: TRBJ1-6; clone_size: few; v_call: TRBV19; d_call: TRBD1; cdr3_nt: TGTGCCAGTAGTGGGGACAGGGGTAATTCACCCCTCCACTTT; cdr3_aa: CASSGDRGNSPLHF
j_call: TRBJ2-7; clone_size: few; v_call: TRBV27; d_call: .; cdr3_nt: TGTGCCAGCAGTTTCGGGCAGGGTATCATCTACGAGCAGTACTTC; cdr3_aa: CASSFGQGIIYEQYF
j_call: TRBJ1-5; clone_size: .; v_call: TRBV27; d_call: TRBD1; cdr3_nt: TGTGCCAGCAGCCAGGGACAGGGGATCCAGCCCCAGCATTTT; cdr3_aa: CASSQGQGIQPQHF
j_call: TRBJ1-1; clone_size: .; v_call: TRBV7-2; d_call: .; cdr3_nt: TGTGCCAGCAGCTTAGTCTACACCAACACTGAAGCTTTCTTT; cdr3_aa: CASSLVYTNTEAFF
j_call: TRBJ1-5; clone_size: .; v_call: TRBV28; d_call: TRBD1; cdr3_nt: TGTGCCACCCGGACAGGCCAATATAGCAATCAGCCCCAGCATTTT; cdr3_aa: CATRTGQYSNQPQHF
j_call: TRBJ2-3; clone_size: .; v_call: TRBV19; d_call: TRBD1; cdr3_nt: TGTGCCAGTAGTCCGACAGGGGGCTTCGGGGTCGATACGCAGTATTTT; cdr3_aa: CASSPTGGFGVDTQYF
j_call: TRBJ1-6; clone_size: .; v_call: TRBV30; d_call: .; cdr3_nt: TGTGCCTGGAGTGTACTCGACAGGTTGAATTCACCCCTCCACTTT; cdr3_aa: CAWSVLDRLNSPLHF
j_call: TRBJ1-1; clone_size: .; v_call: TRBV19; d_call: TRBD1; cdr3_nt: TGTGCCAGTAGTTGGGGACAGGGGACTGAAGCTTTCTTT; cdr3_aa: CASSWGQGTEAFF
j_call: TRBJ1-3; clone_size: .; v_call: TRBV2; d_call: TRBD1; cdr3_nt: TGTGCCAGCAGTGAAGCGCATGGGACAGGGGGCCATGCTGGAAACACCATATATTTT; cdr3_aa: CASSEAHGTGGHAGNTIYF
j_call: TRBJ2-5; clone_size: few; v_call: TRBV7-9; d_call: .; cdr3_nt: TGTGCCAGCAGCTTAACGGGGGAAGAGACCCAGTACTTC; cdr3_aa: CASSLTGEETQYF
j_call: TRBJ2-7; clone_size: .; v_call: TRBV4-3; d_call: TRBD1; cdr3_nt: TGCGCCAGCAGCCAAGCACCGGGACAGGGGGTGGACGAGCAGTACTTC; cdr3_aa: CASSQAPGQGVDEQYF
j_call: TRBJ1-2; clone_size: once; v_call: TRBV7-9; d_call: TRBD1; cdr3_nt: TGTGCCAGCAGCTACGTCCAGGGGGCGAGGGATGGCTACACCTTC; cdr3_aa: CASSYVQGARDGYTF
j_call: TRBJ1-5; clone_size: .; v_call: TRBV7-8; d_call: .; cdr3_nt: TGTGCCAGCAGCTTAGACCTCGGCGATCAGCCCCAGCATTTT; cdr3_aa: CASSLDLGDQPQHF
j_call: TRBJ1-2; clone_size: .; v_call: TRBV28; d_call: TRBD1; cdr3_nt: TGTGCCAGCAGCCAGACAGGGGCTAACTATGGCTACACCTTC; cdr3_aa: CASSQTGANYGYTF
j_call: TRBJ1-2; clone_size: .; v_call: TRBV7-2; d_call: .; cdr3_nt: TGTGCCAGCAGCTTAGCGACCAACTATGGCTACACCTTC; cdr3_aa: CASSLATNYGYTF
j_call: TRBJ2-2; clone_size: .; v_call: TRBV9; d_call: .; cdr3_nt: TGTGCCAGCAGCGTTAAACCCGCGGAGCTGTTTTTT; cdr3_aa: CASSVKPAELFF
j_call: TRBJ1-1; clone_size: once; v_call: TRBV5-1; d_call: .; cdr3_nt: TGCGCCAGCAGCTTCCGGAGCGGAGTGAACACTGAAGCTTTCTTT; cdr3_aa: CASSFRSGVNTEAFF
j_call: TRBJ2-5; clone_size: .; v_call: TRBV7-9; d_call: .; cdr3_nt: TGTGCCAGTACCCGGGGGGCCCCTCCAGAGACCCAGTACTTC; cdr3_aa: CASTRGAPPETQYF
j_call: TRBJ2-5; clone_size: .; v_call: TRBV6-5; d_call: .; cdr3_nt: TGTGCCAGCAGTCCCGGGCCCAGGGAGGAGACCCAGTACTTC; cdr3_aa: CASSPGPREETQYF